The T cell receptor (beta chain) under discussion was sequenced for a study of a mutant IDH1 vaccine in newly diagnosed glioma. TCRdb's copy holds only in-frame clones and misses some; the assay was immunoSEQ multiplex PCR. The table lists tens of thousands of clones, about 77% of them singletons. This CDR3 contains 15 residues. The germline CDR1 and CDR2 sequences are MGHRA and YSYEKL. V was shortened by 0 bases and J by 2 bases, with 9 bases between the two germline ends. The time point here: week 11, during vaccination. Doses comprised 300 ug of mutant IDH1 20-mer peptide each, plus topical imiquimod. Note on this clone: Its target is not known.

The study's findings and limits: Shifts in the top peripheral T cell clonotypes seemed unrelated to pseudoprogression.

The clonotype comes from a woman younger than 35 with glioma. Sequenced material: PBMCs, taken from a glioma patient whose treatment included an IDH1 peptide vaccine. The chain links TRBV4-1 to TRBJ2-3; D perhaps matches TRBD2 (6 bases). CDR3 nucleotide sequence: TGCGCCAGCAGCCAAGAGACTAGAGCCACAGATACGCAGTATTTT. Amino acid sequence: CASSQETRATDTQYF.